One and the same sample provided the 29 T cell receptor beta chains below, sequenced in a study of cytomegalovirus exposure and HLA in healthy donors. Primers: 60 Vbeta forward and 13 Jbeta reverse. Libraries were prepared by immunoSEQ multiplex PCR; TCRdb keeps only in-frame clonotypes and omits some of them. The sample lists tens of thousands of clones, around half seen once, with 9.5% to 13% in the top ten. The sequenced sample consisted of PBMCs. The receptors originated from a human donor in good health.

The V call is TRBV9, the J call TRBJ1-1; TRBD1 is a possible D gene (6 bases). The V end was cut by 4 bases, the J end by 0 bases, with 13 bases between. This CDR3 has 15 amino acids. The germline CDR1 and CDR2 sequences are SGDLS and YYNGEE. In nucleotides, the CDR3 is TGTGCCAGCAGCAAAGCGGGGGCCCTGAACACTGAAGCTTTCTTT. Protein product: CASSKAGALNTEAFF.

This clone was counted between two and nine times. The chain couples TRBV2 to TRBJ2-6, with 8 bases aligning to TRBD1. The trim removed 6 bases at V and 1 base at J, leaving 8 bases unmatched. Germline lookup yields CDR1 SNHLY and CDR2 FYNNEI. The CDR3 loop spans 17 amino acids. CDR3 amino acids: CASRAGTGVSGANVLTF. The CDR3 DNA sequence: TGTGCCAGCAGGGCCGGGACAGGCGTTTCTGGGGCCAACGTCCTGACTTTC.

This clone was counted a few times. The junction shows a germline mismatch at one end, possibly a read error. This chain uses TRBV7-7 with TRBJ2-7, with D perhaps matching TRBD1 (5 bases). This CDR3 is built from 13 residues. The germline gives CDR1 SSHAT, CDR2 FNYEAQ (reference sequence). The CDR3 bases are TGTGCTAGCAGCATACAACAGGACTACGAGCAGTACTTC. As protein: CASSIQQDYEQYF.

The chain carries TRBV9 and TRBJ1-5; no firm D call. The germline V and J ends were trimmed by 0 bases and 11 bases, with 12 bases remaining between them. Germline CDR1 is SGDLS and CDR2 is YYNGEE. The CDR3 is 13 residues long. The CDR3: CASSVESEGTQHF. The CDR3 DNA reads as TGTGCCAGCAGCGTAGAAAGCGAGGGAACCCAGCATTTT.

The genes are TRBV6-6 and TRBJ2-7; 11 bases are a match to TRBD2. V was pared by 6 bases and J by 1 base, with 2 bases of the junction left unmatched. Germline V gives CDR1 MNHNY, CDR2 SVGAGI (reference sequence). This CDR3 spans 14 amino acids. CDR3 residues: CASRSSGRSYEQYF. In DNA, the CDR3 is TGTGCCAGCAGATCTAGCGGGAGGTCCTACGAGCAGTACTTC.

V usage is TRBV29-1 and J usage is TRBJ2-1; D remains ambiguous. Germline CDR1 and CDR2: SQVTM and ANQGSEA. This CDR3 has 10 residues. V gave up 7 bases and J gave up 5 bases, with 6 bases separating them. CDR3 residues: CSARNNEQFF. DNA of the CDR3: TGCAGCGCTAGAAACAATGAGCAGTTCTTC.

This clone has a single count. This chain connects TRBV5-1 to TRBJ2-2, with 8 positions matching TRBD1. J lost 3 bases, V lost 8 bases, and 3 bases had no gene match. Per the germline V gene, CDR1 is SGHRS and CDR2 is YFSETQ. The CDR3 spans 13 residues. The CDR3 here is CASQTGDTGELFF. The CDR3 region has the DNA TGCGCCAGTCAGACAGGGGACACCGGGGAGCTGTTTTTT.

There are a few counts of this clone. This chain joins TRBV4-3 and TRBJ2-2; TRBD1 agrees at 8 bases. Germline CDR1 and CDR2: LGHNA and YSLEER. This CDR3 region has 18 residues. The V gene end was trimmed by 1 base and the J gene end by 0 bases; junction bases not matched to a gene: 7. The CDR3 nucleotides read TGCGCCAGCAGCCAAGTGTTCCCACAGGGGGCGAACACCGGGGAGCTGTTTTTT. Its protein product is CASSQVFPQGANTGELFF.

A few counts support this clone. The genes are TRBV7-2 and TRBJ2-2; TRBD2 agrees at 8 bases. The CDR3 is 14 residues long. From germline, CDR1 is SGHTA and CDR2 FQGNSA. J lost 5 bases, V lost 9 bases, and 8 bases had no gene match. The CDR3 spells CARTSGERTGELFF. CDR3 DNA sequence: TGTGCCAGAACTAGCGGAGAAAGGACCGGGGAGCTGTTTTTT.

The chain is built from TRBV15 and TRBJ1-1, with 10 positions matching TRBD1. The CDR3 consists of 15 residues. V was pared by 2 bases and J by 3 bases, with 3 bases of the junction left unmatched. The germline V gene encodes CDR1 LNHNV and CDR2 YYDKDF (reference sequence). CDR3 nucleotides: TGTGCCACCAGCAGATCCGGGACAGGGGACACTGAAGCTTTCTTT. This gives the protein CATSRSGTGDTEAFF.

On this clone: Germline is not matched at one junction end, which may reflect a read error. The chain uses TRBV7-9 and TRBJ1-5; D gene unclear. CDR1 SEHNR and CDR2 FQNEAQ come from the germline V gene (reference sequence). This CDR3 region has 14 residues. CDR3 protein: CANSLSGRGQPQHF. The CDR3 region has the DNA TGTGCCAACAGCTTATCGGGGAGAGGCCAGCCCCAGCATTTT. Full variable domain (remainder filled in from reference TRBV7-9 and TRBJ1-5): DTGVSQNPRHKITKRGQNVTFRCDPISEHNRLYWYRQTLGQGPEFLTYFQNEAQLEKSRLLSDRFSAERPKGSFSTLEIQRTEQGDSAMYLCANSLSGRGQPQHFGDGTRLSIL.

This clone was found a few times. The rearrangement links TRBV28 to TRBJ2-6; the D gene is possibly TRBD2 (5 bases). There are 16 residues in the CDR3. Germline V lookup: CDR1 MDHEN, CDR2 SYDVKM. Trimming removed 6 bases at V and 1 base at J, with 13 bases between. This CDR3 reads CASRDSVRSGANVLTF. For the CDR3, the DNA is TGTGCCAGCAGGGACTCTGTAAGGTCTGGGGCCAACGTCCTGACTTTC.

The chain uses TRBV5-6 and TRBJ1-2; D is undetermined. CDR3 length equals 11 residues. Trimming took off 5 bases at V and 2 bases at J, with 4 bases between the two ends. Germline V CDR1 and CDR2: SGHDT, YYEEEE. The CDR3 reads CASSLNYGYTF. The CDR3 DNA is TGTGCCAGCAGTTTAAACTATGGCTACACCTTC. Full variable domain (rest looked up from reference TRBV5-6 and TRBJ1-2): DAGVTQSPTHLIKTRGQQVTLRCSPKSGHDTVSWYQQALGQGPQFIFQYYEEEERQRGNFPDRFSGHQFPNYSSELNVNALLLGDSALYLCASSLNYGYTFGSGTRLTVV.

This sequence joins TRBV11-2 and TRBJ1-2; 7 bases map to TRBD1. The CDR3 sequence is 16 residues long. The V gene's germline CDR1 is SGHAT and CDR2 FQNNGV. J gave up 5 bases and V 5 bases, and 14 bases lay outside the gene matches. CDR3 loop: CASSPRGQAEEYGYTF. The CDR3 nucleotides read TGTGCCAGCAGCCCTAGAGGACAGGCGGAGGAGTATGGCTACACCTTC.

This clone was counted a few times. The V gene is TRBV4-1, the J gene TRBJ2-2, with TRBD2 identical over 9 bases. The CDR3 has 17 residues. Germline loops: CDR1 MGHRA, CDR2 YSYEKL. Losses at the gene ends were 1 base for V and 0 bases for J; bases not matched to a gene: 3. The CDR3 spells CASSQALAGTNTGELFF. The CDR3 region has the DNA TGCGCCAGCAGCCAAGCCCTAGCGGGAACGAACACCGGGGAGCTGTTTTTT.

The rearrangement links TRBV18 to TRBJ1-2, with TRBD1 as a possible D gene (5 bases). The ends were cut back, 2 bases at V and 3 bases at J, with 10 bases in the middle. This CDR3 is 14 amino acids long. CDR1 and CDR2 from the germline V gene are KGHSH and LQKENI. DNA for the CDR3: TGTGCCAGCTCACCAGGGGGGACCCACTATGGCTACACCTTC. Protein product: CASSPGGTHYGYTF.

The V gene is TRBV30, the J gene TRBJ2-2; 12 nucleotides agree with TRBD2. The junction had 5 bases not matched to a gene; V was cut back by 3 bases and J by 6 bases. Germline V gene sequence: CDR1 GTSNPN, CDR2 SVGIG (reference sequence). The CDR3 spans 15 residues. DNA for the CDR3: TGTGCCTGGAGATCTAGCGGGAGGGAATCCGGGGAGCTGTTTTTT. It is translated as CAWRSSGRESGELFF.

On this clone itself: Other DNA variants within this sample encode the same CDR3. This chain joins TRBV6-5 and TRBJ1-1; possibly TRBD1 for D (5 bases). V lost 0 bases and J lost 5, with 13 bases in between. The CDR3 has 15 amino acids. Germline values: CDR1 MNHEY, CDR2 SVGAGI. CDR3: CASSYSRRGGTEAFF. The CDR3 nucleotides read TGTGCCAGCAGTTACTCGCGGAGGGGCGGGACTGAAGCTTTCTTT.

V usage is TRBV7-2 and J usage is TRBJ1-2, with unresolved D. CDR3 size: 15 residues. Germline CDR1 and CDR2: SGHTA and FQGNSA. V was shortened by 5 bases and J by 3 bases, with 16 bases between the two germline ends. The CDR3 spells CASSPEAVMYYGYTF. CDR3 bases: TGTGCCAGCAGCCCGGAAGCGGTCATGTACTATGGCTACACCTTC.

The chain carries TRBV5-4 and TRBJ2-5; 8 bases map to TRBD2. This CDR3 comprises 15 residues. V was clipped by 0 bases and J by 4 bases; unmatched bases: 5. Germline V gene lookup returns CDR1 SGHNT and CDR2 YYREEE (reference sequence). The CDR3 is CASSLVGSGGETQYF. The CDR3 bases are TGTGCCAGCAGCTTGGTAGGGAGCGGGGGAGAGACCCAGTACTTC. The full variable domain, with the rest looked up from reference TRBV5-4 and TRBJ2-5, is ETGVTQSPTHLIKTRGQQVTLRCSSQSGHNTVSWYQQALGQGPQFIFQYYREEENGRGNFPPRFSGLQFPNYSSELNVNALELDDSALYLCASSLVGSGGETQYFGPGTRLLVL.

The CDR3 reads CASVLDRGGEKLFF. Here the CDR3 DNA reads TGTGCCAGCGTCTTGGACAGGGGGGGTGAAAAACTGTTTTTT. The chain carries TRBV2 and TRBJ1-4; 10 bases map to TRBD1. This CDR3 has 14 amino acids. Trimming cost V 8 bases and J 7 bases; bases outside gene matches: 7. Germline V gives CDR1 SNHLY, CDR2 FYNNEI.

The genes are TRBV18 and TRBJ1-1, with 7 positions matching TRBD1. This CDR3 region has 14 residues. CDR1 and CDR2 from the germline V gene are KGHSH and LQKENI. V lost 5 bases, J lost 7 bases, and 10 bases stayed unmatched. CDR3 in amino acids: CASSTGQVEFEAFF. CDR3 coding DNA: TGTGCCAGCTCAACCGGACAGGTCGAATTTGAAGCTTTCTTT. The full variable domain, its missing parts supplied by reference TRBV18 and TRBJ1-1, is NAGVMQNPRHLVRRRGQEARLRCSPMKGHSHVYWYRQLPEEGLKFMVYLQKENIIDESGMPKERFSAEFPKEGPSILRIQQVVRGDSAAYFCASSTGQVEFEAFFGQGTRLTVV.

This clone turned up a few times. The CDR3 bases are TGTGCCAGCAGCCCAAGGAGGGATGGCTACACCTTC. Its protein product is CASSPRRDGYTF. The rearrangement joins TRBV11-1 to TRBJ1-2; D not resolved. The V end was cut by 5 bases, the J end by 6 bases, with 10 bases between. There are 12 residues in the CDR3. Germline-derived CDR1 and CDR2 are SGHAT and FQDESV (reference sequence).

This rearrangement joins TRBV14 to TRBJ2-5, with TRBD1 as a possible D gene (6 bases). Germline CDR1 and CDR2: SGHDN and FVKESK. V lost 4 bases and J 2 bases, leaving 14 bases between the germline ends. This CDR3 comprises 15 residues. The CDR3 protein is CASSRHTGLQETQYF. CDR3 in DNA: TGTGCCAGCAGCCGCCACACAGGGTTACAAGAGACCCAGTACTTC.

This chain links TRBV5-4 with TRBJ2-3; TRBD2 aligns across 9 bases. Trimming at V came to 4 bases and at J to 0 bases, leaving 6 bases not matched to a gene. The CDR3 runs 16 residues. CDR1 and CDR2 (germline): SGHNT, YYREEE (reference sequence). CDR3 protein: CASSLWTSVSTDTQYF. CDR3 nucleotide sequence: TGTGCCAGCAGCCTCTGGACTAGCGTTAGCACAGATACGCAGTATTTT.

Written as DNA, the CDR3 is TGTGCCAGCAGCCCCTGGGGGGTCCGCTCCTACGAGCAGTACTTC. It yields the protein CASSPWGVRSYEQYF. The rearrangement joins TRBV5-8 to TRBJ2-7; a possible D gene is TRBD2 (6 bases). Trimming cost V 4 bases and J 0 bases, with 14 bases left between them. Germline V gives CDR1 SGHTS, CDR2 YDEGEE. This CDR3 spans 15 amino acids.

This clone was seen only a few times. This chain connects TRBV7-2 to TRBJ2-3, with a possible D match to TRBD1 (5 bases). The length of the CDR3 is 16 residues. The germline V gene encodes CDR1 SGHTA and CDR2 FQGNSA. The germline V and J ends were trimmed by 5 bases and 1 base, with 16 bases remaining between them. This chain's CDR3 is CASSRQPQSGTDTQYF. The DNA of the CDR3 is TGTGCCAGCAGCCGACAGCCCCAAAGTGGCACAGATACGCAGTATTTT.

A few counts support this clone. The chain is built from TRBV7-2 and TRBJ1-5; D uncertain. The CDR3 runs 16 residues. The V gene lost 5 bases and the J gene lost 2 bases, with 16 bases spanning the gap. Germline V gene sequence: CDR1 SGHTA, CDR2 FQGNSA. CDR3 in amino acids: CASSPRTKVGNQPQHF. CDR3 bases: TGTGCCAGCAGCCCCCGAACTAAGGTGGGCAATCAGCCCCAGCATTTT.

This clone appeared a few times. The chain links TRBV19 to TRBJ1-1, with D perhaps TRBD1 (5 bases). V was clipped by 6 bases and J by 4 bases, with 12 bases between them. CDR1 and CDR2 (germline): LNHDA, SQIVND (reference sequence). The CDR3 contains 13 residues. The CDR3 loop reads CASRPQGGTEAFF. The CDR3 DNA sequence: TGTGCCAGTAGACCCCAGGGAGGCACTGAAGCTTTCTTT.